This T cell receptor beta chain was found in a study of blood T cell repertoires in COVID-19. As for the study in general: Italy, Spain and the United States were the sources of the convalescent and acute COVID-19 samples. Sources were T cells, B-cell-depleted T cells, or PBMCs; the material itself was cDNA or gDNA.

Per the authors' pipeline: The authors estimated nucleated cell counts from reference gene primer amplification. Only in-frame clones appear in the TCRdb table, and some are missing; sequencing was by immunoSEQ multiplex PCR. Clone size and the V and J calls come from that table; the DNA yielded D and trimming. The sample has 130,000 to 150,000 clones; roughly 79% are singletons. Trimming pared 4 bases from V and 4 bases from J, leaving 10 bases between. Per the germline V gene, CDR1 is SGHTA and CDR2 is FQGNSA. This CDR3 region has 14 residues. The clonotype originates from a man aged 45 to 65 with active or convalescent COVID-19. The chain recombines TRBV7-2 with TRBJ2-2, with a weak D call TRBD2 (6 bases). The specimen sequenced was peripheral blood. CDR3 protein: CASSSSVGTGELFF. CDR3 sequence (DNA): TGTGCCAGCAGCTCTAGCGTCGGCACCGGGGAGCTGTTTTTT.